Listed below are T cell receptor beta chains from one sample, sequenced in a study of cytomegalovirus exposure and HLA in healthy donors. Using immunoSEQ multiplex PCR, the repertoire was profiled, and TCRdb retains in-frame clones only, with some absent. The sample lists roughly 130,000 clones, over 60% occurring once. Sequences were obtained from PBMCs. These receptors all come from a human donor in good health. The conserved cysteine and the conserved F or W are not part of the CDR3 here.

V gene: TRBV5-4
J gene: TRBJ2-1
CDR3 protein: ASSGTNTQYNEQF

V gene: TRBV5-1
J gene: TRBJ1-4
CDR3 protein: ASSLRGQGNEKLF

V gene: TRBV7-6
J gene: TRBJ2-3
CDR3 protein: ASSLALRGPDLTDTQY

V gene: TRBV29-1
J gene: TRBJ2-7
CDR3 protein: SIWTGRSYEQY

V gene: TRBV4-1
J gene: TRBJ1-1
CDR3 protein: AGSQDQTF

V gene: TRBV5-5
J gene: TRBJ1-6
CDR3 protein: ASSPEQGSYNSPLH

V gene: TRBV6-1
J gene: TRBJ1-1
CDR3 protein: ASSEDLAKNTEAF

V gene: TRBV7-2
J gene: TRBJ2-5
CDR3 protein: ASSPRGAGLKTQY

V gene: TRBV5-1
J gene: TRBJ1-1
CDR3 protein: ASLGQGNTEAF

V gene: TRBV27
J gene: TRBJ2-3
CDR3 protein: VSSLGQSTDTQY

V gene: TRBV14
J gene: TRBJ1-3
CDR3 protein: ASSQLRGSGNTIY

V gene: TRBV5-1
J gene: TRBJ2-2
CDR3 protein: ASSLVRSASGVAGELF

V gene: TRBV4-1
J gene: TRBJ2-3
CDR3 protein: ASTLSGGLSTDTQY

V gene: TRBV27
J gene: TRBJ2-3
CDR3 protein: ASSLLAGGPLDTQY

V gene: TRBV5-1
J gene: TRBJ2-7
CDR3 protein: ASSLVPEISYEQY

V gene: TRBV7-9
J gene: TRBJ2-7
CDR3 protein: SSSLHAGEQY

V gene: TRBV2
J gene: TRBJ2-1
CDR3 protein: ASSHRELSYNEQF

V gene: TRBV19
J gene: TRBJ2-1
CDR3 protein: ASMKTSGMANEQF

V gene: TRBV7-8
J gene: TRBJ1-1
CDR3 protein: ASSLALGGTEAF

V gene: TRBV5-1
J gene: TRBJ1-2
CDR3 protein: ASSLLARGNGYT

V gene: TRBV5-5
J gene: TRBJ2-7
CDR3 protein: ASSTDRVAYEQY

V gene: TRBV27
J gene: TRBJ2-7
CDR3 protein: ASSLRTGGMYEQY

V gene: TRBV6-1
J gene: TRBJ1-4
CDR3 protein: ASSVHGTGVEKLF

V gene: TRBV7-8
J gene: TRBJ2-5
CDR3 protein: ASSSGLAGSRGETQY

V gene: TRBV6-1
J gene: TRBJ2-7
CDR3 protein: ASNRDRGYEQY

V gene: TRBV19
J gene: TRBJ1-2
CDR3 protein: ASSLSDGYT

V gene: TRBV12-5
J gene: TRBJ2-1
CDR3 protein: ASGPGVNEQF

V gene: TRBV11-2
J gene: TRBJ2-1
CDR3 protein: ASSLAPRGAKNEQF

V gene: TRBV15
J gene: TRBJ2-1
CDR3 protein: ATSRDFRRGGPEQF

V gene: TRBV5-8
J gene: TRBJ1-2
CDR3 protein: ASSLAMGGNYGYT

V gene: TRBV10-1
J gene: TRBJ2-5
CDR3 protein: ASSEFWTQY

V gene: TRBV5-1
J gene: TRBJ2-3
CDR3 protein: ASSLGGGTDTQY

V gene: TRBV5-6
J gene: TRBJ1-6
CDR3 protein: ASSFSSYNSPLH

V gene: TRBV15
J gene: TRBJ1-2
CDR3 protein: ATSRVSGPYGYT

V gene: TRBV28
J gene: TRBJ2-2
CDR3 protein: ASSYTYRGLNGELF

V gene: TRBV19
J gene: TRBJ1-5
CDR3 protein: ASSIWGVGQPQH

V gene: TRBV9
J gene: TRBJ2-1
CDR3 protein: ASSVGEPGYNEQF

V gene: TRBV7-2
J gene: TRBJ2-7
CDR3 protein: ASSLVARGLGEQY

V gene: TRBV18
J gene: TRBJ2-5
CDR3 protein: ASSPGEEETQY

V gene: TRBV6-1
J gene: TRBJ2-5
CDR3 protein: ASSAASGRETQY

V gene: TRBV27
J gene: TRBJ1-5
CDR3 protein: ASSSRVDQPQH

V gene: TRBV5-4
J gene: TRBJ1-5
CDR3 protein: ASSEARQATVFGNQPQH

V gene: TRBV5-1
J gene: TRBJ2-5
CDR3 protein: ASSSLAREQETQY

V gene: TRBV7-6
J gene: TRBJ2-5
CDR3 protein: ASSFGGGLGETQY

V gene: TRBV4-1
J gene: TRBJ2-3
CDR3 protein: ASSRQDTDTQY

V gene: TRBV7-9
J gene: TRBJ2-2
CDR3 protein: ASTVTGTGELF

V gene: TRBV5-6
J gene: TRBJ1-1
CDR3 protein: ASSRANRVSRAEAF

V gene: TRBV5-1
J gene: TRBJ2-5
CDR3 protein: ASSLETGVETQY

V gene: TRBV6-6
J gene: TRBJ1-1
CDR3 protein: ASSVLGQGATEAF

V gene: TRBV4-2
J gene: TRBJ2-1
CDR3 protein: ASSQEKNTYNEQF

V gene: TRBV27
J gene: TRBJ1-5
CDR3 protein: ASSLTSVWRGPDQPQH

V gene: TRBV7-6
J gene: TRBJ2-5
CDR3 protein: ASSQGLAGALLQETQY

V gene: TRBV11-2
J gene: TRBJ2-1
CDR3 protein: ASTLRGSFSSYNEQF

V gene: TRBV2
J gene: TRBJ2-5
CDR3 protein: ASSAPRGGPQETQY

V gene: TRBV7-9
J gene: TRBJ2-3
CDR3 protein: ASSGALTDTQY